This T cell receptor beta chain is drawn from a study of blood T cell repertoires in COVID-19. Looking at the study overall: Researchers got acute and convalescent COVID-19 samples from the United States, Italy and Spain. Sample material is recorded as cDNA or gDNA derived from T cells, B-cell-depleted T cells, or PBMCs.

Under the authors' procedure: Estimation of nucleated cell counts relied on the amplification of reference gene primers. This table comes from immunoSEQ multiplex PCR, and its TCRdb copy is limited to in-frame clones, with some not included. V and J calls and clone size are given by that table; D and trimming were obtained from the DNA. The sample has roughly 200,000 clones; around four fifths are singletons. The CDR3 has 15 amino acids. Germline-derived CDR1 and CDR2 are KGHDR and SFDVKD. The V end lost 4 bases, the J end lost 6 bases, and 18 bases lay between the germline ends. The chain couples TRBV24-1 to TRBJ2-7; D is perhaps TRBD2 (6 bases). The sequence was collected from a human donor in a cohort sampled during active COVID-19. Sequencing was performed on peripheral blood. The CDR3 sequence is CATSDSRGLGGEQYF. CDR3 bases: TGTGCCACCAGTGACTCGAGAGGGCTGGGGGGCGAGCAGTACTTC.